Sequencing of this T cell receptor (beta chain) was carried out in a study of T cells in Graves' hyperthyroidism and ophthalmopathy. Amplification yielded TCR beta CDR3 regions, with RNA transcripts as the source. First-round RT-PCR with HTBI primers amplified the TCR CDR3 region. In TCRdb, the multiplex PCR reads were re-called with MiXCR into one record per CDR3 protein. Among 600,000 to 850,000 distinct CDR3 sequences listed, 15% to 20% were seen once. Deletions cut 7 bases from V and 4 bases from J, with 16 bases between. The CDR3 contains 14 residues. Germline V gene sequence: CDR1 MNHEY, CDR2 SVGEGT.

The sample was blood. This TCR derives from a woman aged 45 to 65 with Graves' hyperthyroidism that later progressed to Graves' ophthalmopathy. The chain combines TRBV6-2 or TRBV6-3 with TRBJ1-1; D ambiguous. In nucleotides, the CDR3 is TGTGCCAGCAATATCCCTGGACCGGGCACTGAAGCTTTCTTT. Protein product: CASNIPGPGTEAFF.